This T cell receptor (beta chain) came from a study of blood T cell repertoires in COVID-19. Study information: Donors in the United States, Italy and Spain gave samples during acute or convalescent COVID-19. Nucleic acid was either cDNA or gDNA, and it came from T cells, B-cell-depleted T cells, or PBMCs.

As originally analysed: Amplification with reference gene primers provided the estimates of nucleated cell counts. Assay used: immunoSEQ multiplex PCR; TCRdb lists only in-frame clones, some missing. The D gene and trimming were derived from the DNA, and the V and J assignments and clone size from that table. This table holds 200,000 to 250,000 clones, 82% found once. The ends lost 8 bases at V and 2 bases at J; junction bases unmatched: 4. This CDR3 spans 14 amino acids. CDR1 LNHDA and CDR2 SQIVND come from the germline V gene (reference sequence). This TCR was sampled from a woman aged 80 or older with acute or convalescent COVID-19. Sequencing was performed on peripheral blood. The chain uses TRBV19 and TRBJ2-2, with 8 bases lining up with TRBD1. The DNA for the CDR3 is TGTGCCAGTGTAGACAGGGGTAACACCGGGGAGCTGTTTTTT. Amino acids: CASVDRGNTGELFF.